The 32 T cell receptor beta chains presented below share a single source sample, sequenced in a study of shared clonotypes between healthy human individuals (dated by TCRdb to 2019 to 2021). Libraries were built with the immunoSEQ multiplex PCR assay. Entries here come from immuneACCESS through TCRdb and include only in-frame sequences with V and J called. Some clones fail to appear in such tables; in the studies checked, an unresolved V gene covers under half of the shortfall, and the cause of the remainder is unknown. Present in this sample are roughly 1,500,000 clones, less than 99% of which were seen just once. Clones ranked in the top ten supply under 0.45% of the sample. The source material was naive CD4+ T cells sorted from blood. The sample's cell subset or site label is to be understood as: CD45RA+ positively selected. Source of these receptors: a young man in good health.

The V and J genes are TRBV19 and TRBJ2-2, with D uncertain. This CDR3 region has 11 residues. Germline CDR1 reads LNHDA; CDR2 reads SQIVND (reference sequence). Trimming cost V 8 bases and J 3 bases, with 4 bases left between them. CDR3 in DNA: TGTGCCAGTCAGGACACCGGGGAGCTGTTTTTT. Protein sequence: CASQDTGELFF.

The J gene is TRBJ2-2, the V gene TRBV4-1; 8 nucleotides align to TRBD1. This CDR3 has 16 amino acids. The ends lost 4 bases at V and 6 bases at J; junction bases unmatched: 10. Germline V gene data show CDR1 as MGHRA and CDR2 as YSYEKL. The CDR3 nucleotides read TGCGCCAGCAGCCGAGTGGACAGGGTCGGATCCGGGGAGCTGTTTTTT. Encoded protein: CASSRVDRVGSGELFF.

CDR3 region: CASSRTGVRSYEQYF. The CDR3 nucleotides are TGTGCCAGCAGTAGGACAGGGGTACGTTCCTACGAGCAGTACTTC. The J gene is TRBJ2-7, the V gene TRBV6-5; 9 bases map to TRBD1. V lost 5 bases to trimming and J lost 1 base; unmatched junction nucleotides: 6. Germline V gene data show CDR1 as MNHEY and CDR2 as SVGAGI. The CDR3 length is 15 residues.

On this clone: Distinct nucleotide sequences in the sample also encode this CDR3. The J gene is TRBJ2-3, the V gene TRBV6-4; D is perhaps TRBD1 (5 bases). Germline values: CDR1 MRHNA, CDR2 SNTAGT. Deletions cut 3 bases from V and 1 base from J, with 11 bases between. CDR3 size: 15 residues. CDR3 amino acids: CASSDRGLGTDTQYF. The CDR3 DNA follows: TGTGCCAGCAGTGATAGGGGCTTAGGCACAGATACGCAGTATTTT.

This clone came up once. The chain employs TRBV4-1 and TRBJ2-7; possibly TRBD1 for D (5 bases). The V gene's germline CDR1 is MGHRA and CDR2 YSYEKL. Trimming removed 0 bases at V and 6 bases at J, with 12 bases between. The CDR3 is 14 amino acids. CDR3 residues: CASSQEWGYGEQYF. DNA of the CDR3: TGCGCCAGCAGCCAAGAATGGGGCTACGGCGAGCAGTACTTC.

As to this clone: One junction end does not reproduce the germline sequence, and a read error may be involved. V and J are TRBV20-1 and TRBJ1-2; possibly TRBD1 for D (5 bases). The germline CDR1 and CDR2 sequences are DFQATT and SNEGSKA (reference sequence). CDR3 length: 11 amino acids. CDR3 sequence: CSANRGNGYTF. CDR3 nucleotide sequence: TGCAGCGCTAATAGGGGTAACGGCTACACCTTC.

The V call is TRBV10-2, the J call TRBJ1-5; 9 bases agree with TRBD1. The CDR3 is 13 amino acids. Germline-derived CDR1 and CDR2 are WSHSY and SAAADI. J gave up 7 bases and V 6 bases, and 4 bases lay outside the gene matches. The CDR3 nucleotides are TGCGCCAGCAGAGGACAGGGGAACCAGCCCCAGCATTTT. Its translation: CASRGQGNQPQHF.

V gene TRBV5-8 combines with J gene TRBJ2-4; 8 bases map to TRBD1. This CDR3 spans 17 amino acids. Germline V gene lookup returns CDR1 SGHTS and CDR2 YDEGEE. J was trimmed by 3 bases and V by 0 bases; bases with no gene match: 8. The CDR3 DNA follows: TGTGCCAGCAGCTTGGAAGCTACAGGGGGGTACAAAAACATTCAGTACTTC. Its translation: CASSLEATGGYKNIQYF.

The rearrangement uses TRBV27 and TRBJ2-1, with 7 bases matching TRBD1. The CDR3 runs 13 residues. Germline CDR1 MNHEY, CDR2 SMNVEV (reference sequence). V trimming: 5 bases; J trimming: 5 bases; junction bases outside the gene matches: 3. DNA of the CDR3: TGTGCCAGCAGTAGGGGGCTTAACAATGAGCAGTTCTTC. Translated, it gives CASSRGLNNEQFF.

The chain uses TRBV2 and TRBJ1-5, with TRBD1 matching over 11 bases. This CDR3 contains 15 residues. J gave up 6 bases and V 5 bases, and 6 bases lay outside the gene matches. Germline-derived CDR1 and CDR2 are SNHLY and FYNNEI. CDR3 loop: CASSTGTGGIQPQHF. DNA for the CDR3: TGTGCCAGCAGTACCGGGACAGGGGGAATTCAGCCCCAGCATTTT.

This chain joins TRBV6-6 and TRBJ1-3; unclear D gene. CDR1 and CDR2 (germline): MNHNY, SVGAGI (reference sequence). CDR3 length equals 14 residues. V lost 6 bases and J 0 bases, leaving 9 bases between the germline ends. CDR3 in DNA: TGTGCCAGCAGGGAGGTGAGCTCTGGAAACACCATATATTTT. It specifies CASREVSSGNTIYF.

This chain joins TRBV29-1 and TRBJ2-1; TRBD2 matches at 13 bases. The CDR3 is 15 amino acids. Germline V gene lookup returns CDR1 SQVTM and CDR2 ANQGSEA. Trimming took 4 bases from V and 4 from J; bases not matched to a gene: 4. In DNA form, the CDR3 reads TGCAGCGTTGGGACTAGCGGGAGCAAATACAATGAGCAGTTCTTC. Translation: CSVGTSGSKYNEQFF.

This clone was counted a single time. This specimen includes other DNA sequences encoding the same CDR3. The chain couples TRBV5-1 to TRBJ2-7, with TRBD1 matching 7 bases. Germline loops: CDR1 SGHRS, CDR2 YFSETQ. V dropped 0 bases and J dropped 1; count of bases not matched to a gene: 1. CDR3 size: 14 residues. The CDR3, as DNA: TGCGCCAGCAGCTTGGTGGGACAGTCCTACGAGCAGTACTTC. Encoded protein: CASSLVGQSYEQYF.

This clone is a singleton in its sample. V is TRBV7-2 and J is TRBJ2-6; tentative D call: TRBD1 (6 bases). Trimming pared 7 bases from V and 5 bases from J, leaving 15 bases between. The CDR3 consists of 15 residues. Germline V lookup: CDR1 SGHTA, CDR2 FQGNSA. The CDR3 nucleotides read TGTGCCAGCACCCTACAGGGTTCTAGGGCCAACGTCCTGACTTTC. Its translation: CASTLQGSRANVLTF.

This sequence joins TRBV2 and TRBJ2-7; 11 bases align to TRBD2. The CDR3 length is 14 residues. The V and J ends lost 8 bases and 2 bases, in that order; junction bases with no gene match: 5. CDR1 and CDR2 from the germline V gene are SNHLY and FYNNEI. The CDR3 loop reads CASGRLAGPYEQYF. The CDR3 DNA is TGTGCCAGCGGCCGACTAGCGGGGCCCTACGAGCAGTACTTC.

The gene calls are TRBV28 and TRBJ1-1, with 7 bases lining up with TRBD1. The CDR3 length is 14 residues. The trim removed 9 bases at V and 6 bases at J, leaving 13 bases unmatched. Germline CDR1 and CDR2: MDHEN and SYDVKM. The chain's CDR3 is CASRPNRGGSEAFF. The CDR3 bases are TGTGCCAGTCGCCCTAACAGGGGTGGGTCTGAAGCTTTCTTT. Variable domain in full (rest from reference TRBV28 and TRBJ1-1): DVKVTQSSRYLVKRTGEKVFLECVQDMDHENMFWYRQDPGLGLRLIYFSYDVKMKEKGDIPEGYSVSREKKERFSLILESASTNQTSMYLCASRPNRGGSEAFFGQGTRLTVV.

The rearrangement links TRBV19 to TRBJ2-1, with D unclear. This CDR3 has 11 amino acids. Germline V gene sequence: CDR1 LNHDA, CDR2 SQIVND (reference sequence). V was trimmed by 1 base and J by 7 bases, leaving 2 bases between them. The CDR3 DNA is TGTGCCAGTAGTATAGTTAATGAGCAGTTCTTC. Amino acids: CASSIVNEQFF. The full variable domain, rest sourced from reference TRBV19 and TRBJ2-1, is DGGITQSPKYLFRKEGQNVTLSCEQNLNHDAMYWYRQDPGQGLRLIYYSQIVNDFQKGDIAEGYSVSREKKESFPLTVTSAQKNPTAFYLCASSIVNEQFFGPGTRLTVL.

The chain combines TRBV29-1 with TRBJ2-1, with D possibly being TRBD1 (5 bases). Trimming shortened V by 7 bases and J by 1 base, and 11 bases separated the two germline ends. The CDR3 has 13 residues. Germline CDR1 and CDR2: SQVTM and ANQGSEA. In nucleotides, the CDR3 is TGCAGCGCCCGACAGCTTTCCTACAATGAGCAGTTCTTC. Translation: CSARQLSYNEQFF.

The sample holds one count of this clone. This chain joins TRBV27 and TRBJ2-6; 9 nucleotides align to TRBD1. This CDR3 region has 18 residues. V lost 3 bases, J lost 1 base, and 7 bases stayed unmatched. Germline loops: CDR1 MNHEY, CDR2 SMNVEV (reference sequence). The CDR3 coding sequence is TGTGCCAGCAGTTTCGACAGGGGGGTTGGATCTGGGGCCAACGTCCTGACTTTC. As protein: CASSFDRGVGSGANVLTF.

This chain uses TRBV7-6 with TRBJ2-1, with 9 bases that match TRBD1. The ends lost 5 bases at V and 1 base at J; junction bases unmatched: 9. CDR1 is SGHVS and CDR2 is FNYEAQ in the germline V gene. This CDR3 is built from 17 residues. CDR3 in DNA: TGTGCCAGCAGCCGGGCCGCGGGACAGGGATCCTACAATGAGCAGTTCTTC. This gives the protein CASSRAAGQGSYNEQFF.

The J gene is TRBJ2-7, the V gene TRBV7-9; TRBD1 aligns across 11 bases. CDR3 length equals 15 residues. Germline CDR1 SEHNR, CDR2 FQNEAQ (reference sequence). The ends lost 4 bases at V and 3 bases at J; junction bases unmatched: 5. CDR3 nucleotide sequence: TGTGCCAGCAGCTCTGGACAGGGGGCATACTACGAGCAGTACTTC. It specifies CASSSGQGAYYEQYF.

For the CDR3, the DNA is TGTGCCAGCAGGAGCAGCGGGAGATCCGGGGAGACCCAGTACTTC. It yields the protein CASRSSGRSGETQYF. This chain connects TRBV9 to TRBJ2-5; 8 bases are a match to TRBD2. The CDR3 sequence is 15 residues long. CDR1 is SGDLS and CDR2 is YYNGEE in the germline V gene. V trimming: 5 bases; J trimming: 5 bases; junction bases outside the gene matches: 11. The variable domain in full, with the rest retrieved from reference TRBV9 and TRBJ2-5, is DSGVTQTPKHLITATGQRVTLRCSPRSGDLSVYWYQQSLDQGLQFLIQYYNGEERAKGNILERFSAQQFPDLHSELNLSSLELGDSALYFCASRSSGRSGETQYFGPGTRLLVL.

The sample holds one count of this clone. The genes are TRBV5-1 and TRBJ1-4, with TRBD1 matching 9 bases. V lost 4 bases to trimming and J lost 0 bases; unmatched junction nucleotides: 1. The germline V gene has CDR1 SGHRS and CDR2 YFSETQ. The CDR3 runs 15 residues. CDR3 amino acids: CASSRTGATNEKLFF. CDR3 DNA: TGCGCCAGCAGCCGGACAGGGGCAACTAATGAAAAACTGTTTTTT. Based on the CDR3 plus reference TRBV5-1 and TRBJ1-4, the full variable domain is KAGVTQTPRYLIKTRGQQVTLSCSPISGHRSVSWYQQTPGQGLQFLFEYFSETQRNKGNFPGRFSGRQFSNSRSEMNVSTLELGDSALYLCASSRTGATNEKLFFGSGTQLSVL.

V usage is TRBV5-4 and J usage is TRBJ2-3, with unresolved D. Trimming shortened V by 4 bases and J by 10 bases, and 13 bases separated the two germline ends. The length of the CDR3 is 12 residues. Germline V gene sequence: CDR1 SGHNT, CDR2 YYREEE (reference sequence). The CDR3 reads CASSAVEGSQYF. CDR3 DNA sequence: TGTGCCAGCAGCGCGGTAGAAGGTTCGCAGTATTTT.

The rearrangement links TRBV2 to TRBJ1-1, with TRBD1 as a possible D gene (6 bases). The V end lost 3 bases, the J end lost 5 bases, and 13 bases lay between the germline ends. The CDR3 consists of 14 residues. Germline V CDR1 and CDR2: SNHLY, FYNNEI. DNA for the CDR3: TGTGCCAGCAGTGAGGTCGGGGGCCAGACTGAAGCTTTCTTT. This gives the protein CASSEVGGQTEAFF.

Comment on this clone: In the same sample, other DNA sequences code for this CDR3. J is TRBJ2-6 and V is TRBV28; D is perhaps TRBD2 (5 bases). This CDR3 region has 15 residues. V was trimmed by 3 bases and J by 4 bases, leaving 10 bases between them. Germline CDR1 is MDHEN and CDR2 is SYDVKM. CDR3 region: CASSFRGSGANVLTF. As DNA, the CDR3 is TGTGCCAGCAGTTTTCGGGGATCAGGGGCCAACGTCCTGACTTTC.

The CDR3 DNA follows: TGTGCCAGTCTCTCGGGAAGCACAGATACGCAGTATTTT. Translation: CASLSGSTDTQYF. The chain carries TRBV19 and TRBJ2-3; possibly TRBD2 for D (5 bases). This CDR3 region has 13 residues. V was cut by 8 bases and J by 0 bases, with 9 bases left in between. Germline V gives CDR1 LNHDA, CDR2 SQIVND (reference sequence).

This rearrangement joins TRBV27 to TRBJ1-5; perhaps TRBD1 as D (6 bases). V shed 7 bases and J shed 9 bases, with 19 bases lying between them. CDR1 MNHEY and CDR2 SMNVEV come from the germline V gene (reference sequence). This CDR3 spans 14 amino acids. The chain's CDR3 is CASTLRQDGGPQHF. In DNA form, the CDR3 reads TGTGCCAGCACCCTGAGACAGGACGGTGGGCCCCAGCATTTT.

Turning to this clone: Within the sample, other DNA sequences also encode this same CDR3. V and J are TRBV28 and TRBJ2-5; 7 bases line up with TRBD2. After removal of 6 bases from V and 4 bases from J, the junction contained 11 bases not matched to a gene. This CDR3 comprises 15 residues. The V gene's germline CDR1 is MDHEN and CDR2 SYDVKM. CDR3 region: CASSIWTSGRETQYF. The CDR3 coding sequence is TGTGCCAGCAGCATCTGGACTAGTGGGAGAGAGACCCAGTACTTC. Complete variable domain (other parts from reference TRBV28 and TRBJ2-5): DVKVTQSSRYLVKRTGEKVFLECVQDMDHENMFWYRQDPGLGLRLIYFSYDVKMKEKGDIPEGYSVSREKKERFSLILESASTNQTSMYLCASSIWTSGRETQYFGPGTRLLVL.

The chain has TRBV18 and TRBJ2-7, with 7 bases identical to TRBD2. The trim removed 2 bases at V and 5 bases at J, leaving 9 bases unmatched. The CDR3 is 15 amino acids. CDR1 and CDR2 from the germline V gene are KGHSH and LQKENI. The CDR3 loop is CASSPELAKSHEQYF. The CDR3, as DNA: TGTGCCAGCTCACCAGAACTAGCGAAATCCCACGAGCAGTACTTC. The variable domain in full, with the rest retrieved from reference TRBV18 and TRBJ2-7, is NAGVMQNPRHLVRRRGQEARLRCSPMKGHSHVYWYRQLPEEGLKFMVYLQKENIIDESGMPKERFSAEFPKEGPSILRIQQVVRGDSAAYFCASSPELAKSHEQYFGPGTRLTVT.

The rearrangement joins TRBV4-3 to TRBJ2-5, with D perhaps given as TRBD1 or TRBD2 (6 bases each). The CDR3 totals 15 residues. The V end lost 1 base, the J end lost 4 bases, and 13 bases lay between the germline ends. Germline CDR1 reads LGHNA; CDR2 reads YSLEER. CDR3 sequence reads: CASSQGGRGRETQYF. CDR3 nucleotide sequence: TGCGCCAGCAGCCAAGGGGGGCGGGGCCGAGAGACCCAGTACTTC.

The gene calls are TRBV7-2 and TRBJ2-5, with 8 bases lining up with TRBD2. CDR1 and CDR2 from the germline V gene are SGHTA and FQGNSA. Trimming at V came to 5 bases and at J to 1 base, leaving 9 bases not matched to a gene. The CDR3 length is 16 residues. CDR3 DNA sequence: TGTGCCAGCAGCCCCGGTTCACGGGAGGGCCAAGAGACCCAGTACTTC. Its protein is CASSPGSREGQETQYF.